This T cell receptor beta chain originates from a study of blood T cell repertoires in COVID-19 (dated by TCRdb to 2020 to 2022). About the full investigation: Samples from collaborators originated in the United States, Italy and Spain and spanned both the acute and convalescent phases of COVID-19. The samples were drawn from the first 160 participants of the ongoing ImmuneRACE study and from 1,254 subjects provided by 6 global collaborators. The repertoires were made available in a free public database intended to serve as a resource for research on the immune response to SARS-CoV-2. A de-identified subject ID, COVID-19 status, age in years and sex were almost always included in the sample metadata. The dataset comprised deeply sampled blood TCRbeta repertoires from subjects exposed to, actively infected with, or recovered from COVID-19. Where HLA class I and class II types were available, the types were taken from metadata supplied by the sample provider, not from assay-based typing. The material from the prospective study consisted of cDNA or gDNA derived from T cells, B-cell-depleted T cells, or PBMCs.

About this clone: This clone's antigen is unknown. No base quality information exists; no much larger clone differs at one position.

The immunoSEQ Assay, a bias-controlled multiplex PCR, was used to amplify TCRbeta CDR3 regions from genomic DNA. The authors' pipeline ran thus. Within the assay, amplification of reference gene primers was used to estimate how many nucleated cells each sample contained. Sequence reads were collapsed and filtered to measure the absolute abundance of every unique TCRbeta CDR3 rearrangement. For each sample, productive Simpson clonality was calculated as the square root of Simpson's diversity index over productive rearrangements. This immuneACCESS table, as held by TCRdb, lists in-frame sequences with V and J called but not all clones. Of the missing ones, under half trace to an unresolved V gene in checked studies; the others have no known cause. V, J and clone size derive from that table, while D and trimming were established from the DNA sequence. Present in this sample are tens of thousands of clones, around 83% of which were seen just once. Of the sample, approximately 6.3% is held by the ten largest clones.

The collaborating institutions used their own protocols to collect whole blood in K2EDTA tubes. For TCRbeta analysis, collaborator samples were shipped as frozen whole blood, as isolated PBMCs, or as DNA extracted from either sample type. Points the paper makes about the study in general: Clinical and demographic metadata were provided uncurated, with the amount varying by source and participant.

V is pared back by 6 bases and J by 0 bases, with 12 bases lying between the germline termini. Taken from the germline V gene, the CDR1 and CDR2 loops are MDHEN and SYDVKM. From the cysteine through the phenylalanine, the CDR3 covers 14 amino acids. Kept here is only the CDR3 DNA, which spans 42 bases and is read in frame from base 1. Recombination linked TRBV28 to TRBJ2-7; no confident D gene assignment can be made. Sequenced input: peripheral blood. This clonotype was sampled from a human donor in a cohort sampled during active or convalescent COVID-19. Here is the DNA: TGTGCCAGCAGAACCTCTACCCCCTCCTACGAGCAGTACTTC. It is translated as CASRTSTPSYEQYF.